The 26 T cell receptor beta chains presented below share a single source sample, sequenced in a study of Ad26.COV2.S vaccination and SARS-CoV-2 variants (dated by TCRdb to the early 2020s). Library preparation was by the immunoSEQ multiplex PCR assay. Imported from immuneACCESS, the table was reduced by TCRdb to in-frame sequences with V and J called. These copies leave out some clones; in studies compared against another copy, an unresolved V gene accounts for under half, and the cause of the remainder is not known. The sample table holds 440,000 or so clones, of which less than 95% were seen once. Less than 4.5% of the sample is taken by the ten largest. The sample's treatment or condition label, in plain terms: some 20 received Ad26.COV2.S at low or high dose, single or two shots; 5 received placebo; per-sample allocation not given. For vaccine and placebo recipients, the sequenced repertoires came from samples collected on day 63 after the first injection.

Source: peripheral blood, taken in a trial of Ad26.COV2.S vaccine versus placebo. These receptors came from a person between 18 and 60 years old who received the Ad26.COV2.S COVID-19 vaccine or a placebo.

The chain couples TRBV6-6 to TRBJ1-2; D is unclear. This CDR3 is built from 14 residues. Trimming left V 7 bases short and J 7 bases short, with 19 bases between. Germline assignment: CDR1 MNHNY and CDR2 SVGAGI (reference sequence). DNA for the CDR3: TGTGCCAGCAACTCGGTCATGCTCTCTTCTGGCTACACCTTC. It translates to CASNSVMLSSGYTF.

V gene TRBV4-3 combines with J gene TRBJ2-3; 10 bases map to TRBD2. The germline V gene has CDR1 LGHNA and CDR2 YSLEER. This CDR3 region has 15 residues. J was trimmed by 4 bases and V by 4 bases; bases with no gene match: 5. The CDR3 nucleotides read TGCGCCAGCAGCCCCTCAGCGGGAGGGGCAGATACGCAGTATTTT. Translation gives CASSPSAGGADTQYF.

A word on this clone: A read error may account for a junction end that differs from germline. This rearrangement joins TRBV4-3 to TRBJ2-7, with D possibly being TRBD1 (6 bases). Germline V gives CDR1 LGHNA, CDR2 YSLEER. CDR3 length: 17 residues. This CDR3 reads CTSSQDAGRDTSYEQYF. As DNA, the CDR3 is TGCACCAGCAGCCAAGATGCGGGCCGGGACACCTCCTACGAGCAGTACTTC.

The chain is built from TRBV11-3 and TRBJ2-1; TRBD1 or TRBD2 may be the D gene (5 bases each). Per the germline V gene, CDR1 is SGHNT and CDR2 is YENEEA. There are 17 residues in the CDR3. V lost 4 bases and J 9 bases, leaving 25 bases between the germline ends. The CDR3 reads CASSYQGSGRKVSEQFF. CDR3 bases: TGTGCCAGCAGCTACCAGGGCAGCGGCCGAAAAGTAAGTGAGCAGTTCTTC. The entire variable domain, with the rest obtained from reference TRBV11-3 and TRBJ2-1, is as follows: EAGVVQSPRYKIIEKKQPVAFWCNPISGHNTLYWYLQNLGQGPELLIRYENEEAVDDSQLPKDRFSAERLKGVDSTLKIQPAELGDSAVYLCASSYQGSGRKVSEQFFGPGTRLTVL.

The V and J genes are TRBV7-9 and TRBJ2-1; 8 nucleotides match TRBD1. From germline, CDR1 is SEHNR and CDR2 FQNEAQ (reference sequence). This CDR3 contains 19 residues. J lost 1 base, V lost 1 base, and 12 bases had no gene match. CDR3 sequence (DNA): TGTGCCAGCAGCTTAGATGCCTCGACAGGGGTAGGATCCTACAATGAGCAGTTCTTC. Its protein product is CASSLDASTGVGSYNEQFF.

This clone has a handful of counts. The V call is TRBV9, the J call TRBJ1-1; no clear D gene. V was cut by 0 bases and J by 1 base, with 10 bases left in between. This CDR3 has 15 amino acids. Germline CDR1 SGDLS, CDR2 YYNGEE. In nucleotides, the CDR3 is TGTGCCAGCAGCGTAGTAGGCCACGCGAACACTGAAGCTTTCTTT. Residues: CASSVVGHANTEAFF.

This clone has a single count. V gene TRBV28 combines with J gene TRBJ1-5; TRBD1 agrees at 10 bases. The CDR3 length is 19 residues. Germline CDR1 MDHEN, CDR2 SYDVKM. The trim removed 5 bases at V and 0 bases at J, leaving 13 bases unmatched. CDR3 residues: CASSHMAGQGMISNQPQHF. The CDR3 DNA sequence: TGTGCCAGCAGTCATATGGCGGGACAGGGGATGATTAGCAATCAGCCCCAGCATTTT.

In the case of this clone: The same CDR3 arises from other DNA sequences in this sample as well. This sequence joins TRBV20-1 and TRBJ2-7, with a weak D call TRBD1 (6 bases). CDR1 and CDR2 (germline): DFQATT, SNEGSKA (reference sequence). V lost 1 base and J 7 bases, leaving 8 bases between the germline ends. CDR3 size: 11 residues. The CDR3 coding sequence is TGCAGTGCTAGAGGCAGGGGTGAGCAGTACTTC. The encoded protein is CSARGRGEQYF.

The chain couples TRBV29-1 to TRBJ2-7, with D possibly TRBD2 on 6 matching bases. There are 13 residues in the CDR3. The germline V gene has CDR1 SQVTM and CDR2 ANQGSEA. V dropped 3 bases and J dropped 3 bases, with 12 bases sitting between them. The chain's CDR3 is CSVEGGSLYEQYF. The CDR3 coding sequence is TGCAGCGTTGAGGGGGGATCCCTCTACGAGCAGTACTTC.

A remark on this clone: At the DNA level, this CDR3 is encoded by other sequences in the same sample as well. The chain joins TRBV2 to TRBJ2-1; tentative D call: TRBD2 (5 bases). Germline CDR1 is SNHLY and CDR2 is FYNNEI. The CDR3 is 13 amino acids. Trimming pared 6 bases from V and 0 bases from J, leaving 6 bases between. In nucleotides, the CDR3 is TGTGCCAGCAGAGGGAGCTCCTACAATGAGCAGTTCTTC. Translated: CASRGSSYNEQFF.

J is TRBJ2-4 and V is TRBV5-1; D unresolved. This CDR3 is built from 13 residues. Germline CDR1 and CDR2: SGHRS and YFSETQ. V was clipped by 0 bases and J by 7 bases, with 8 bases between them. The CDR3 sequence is CASSLATGNIQYF. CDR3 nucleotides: TGCGCCAGCAGCTTGGCTACCGGGAACATTCAGTACTTC.

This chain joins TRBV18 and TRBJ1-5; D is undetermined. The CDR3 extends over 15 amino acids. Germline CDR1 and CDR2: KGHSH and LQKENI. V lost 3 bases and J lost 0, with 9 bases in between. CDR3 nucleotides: TGTGCCAGCTCACCTTACAGAGATAGCAATCAGCCCCAGCATTTT. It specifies CASSPYRDSNQPQHF. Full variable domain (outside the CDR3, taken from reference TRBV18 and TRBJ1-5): NAGVMQNPRHLVRRRGQEARLRCSPMKGHSHVYWYRQLPEEGLKFMVYLQKENIIDESGMPKERFSAEFPKEGPSILRIQQVVRGDSAAYFCASSPYRDSNQPQHFGDGTRLSIL.

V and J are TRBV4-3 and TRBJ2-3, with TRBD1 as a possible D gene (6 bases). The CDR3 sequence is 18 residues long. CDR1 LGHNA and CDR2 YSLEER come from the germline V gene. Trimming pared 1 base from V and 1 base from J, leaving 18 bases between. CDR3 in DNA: TGCGCCAGCAGCCAAGGTCGGGACACCGGAAGGGGCACAGATACGCAGTATTTT. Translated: CASSQGRDTGRGTDTQYF.

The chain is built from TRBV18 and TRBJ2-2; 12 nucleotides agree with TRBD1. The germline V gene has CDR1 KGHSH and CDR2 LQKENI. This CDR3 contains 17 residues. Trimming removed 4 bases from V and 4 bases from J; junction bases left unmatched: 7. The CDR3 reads CASSRSGTGGFTGELFF. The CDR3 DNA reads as TGTGCCAGCTCACGTTCCGGGACAGGGGGCTTCACCGGGGAGCTGTTTTTT.

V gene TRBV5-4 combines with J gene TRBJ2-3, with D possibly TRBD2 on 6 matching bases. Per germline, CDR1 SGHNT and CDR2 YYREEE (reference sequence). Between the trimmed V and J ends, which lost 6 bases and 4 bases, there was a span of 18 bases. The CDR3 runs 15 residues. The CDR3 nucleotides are TGTGCCAGCACCCCACGTGGCGGGATGCCAGATACGCAGTATTTT. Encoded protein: CASTPRGGMPDTQYF.

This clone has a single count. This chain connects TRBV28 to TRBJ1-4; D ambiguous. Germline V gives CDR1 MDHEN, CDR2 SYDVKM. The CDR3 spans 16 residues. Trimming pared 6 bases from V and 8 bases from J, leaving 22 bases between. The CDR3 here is CASSLVLIDPIEKLFF. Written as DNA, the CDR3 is TGTGCCAGCAGCCTCGTGTTAATTGACCCAATAGAAAAACTGTTTTTT.

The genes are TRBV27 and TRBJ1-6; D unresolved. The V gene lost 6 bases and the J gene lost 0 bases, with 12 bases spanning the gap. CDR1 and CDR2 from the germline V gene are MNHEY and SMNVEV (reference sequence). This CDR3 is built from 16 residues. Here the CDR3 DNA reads TGTGCCAGCAGATTGTTCGCCAGCTCCTATAATTCACCCCTCCACTTT. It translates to CASRLFASSYNSPLHF.

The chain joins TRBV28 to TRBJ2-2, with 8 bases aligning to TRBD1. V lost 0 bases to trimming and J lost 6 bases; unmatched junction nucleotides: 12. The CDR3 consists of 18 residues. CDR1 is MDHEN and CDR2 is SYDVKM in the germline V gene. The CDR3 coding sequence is TGTGCCAGCAGTTTATGGGCCCCTTTCACAGGGGGGCCCGGGGAGCTGTTTTTT. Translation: CASSLWAPFTGGPGELFF.

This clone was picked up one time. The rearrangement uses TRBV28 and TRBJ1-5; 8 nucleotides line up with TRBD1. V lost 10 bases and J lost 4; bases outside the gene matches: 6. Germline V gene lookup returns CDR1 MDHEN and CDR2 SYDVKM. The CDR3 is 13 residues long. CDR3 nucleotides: TGTGCCATACTGACAGGGGTTAATCAGCCCCAGCATTTT. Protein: CAILTGVNQPQHF. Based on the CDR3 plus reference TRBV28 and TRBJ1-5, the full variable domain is DVKVTQSSRYLVKRTGEKVFLECVQDMDHENMFWYRQDPGLGLRLIYFSYDVKMKEKGDIPEGYSVSREKKERFSLILESASTNQTSMYLCAILTGVNQPQHFGDGTRLSIL.

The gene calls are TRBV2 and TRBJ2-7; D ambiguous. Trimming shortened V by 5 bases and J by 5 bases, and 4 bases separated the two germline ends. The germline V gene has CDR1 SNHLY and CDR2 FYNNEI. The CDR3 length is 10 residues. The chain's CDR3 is CASSRDEQYF. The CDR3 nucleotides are TGTGCCAGCAGTCGGGACGAGCAGTACTTC.

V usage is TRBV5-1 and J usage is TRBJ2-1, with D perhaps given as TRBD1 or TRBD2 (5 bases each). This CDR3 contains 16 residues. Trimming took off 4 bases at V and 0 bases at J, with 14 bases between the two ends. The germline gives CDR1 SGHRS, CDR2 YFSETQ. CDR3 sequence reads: CASSPGRVSSYNEQFF. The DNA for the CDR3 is TGCGCCAGCAGCCCGGGACGGGTCAGCTCCTACAATGAGCAGTTCTTC.

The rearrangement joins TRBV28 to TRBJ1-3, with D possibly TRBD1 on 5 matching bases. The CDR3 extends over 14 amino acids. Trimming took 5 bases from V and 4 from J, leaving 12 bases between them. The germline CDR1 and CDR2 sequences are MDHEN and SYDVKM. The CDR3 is CASSTGTGGNTIYF. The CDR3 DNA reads TGTGCCAGCAGTACCGGGACCGGCGGAAACACCATATATTTT. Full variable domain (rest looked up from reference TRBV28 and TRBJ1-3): DVKVTQSSRYLVKRTGEKVFLECVQDMDHENMFWYRQDPGLGLRLIYFSYDVKMKEKGDIPEGYSVSREKKERFSLILESASTNQTSMYLCASSTGTGGNTIYFGEGSWLTVV.

CDR3 DNA sequence: TGTGCCAGCAGGTCAAACCTCGGGGTCAATGAGCAGTTCTTC. Its translation: CASRSNLGVNEQFF. This chain uses TRBV7-3 with TRBJ2-1; tentatively, D is TRBD2 (5 bases). Deletions cut 6 bases from V and 6 bases from J, with 15 bases between. The CDR3 loop spans 14 amino acids. The germline V gene has CDR1 SGHTA and CDR2 FQGTGA. Full variable domain (remainder filled in from reference TRBV7-3 and TRBJ2-1): GAGVSQTPSNKVTEKGKYVELRCDPISGHTALYWYRQSLGQGPEFLIYFQGTGAADDSGLPNDRFFAVRPEGSVSTLKIQRTERGDSAVYLCASRSNLGVNEQFFGPGTRLTVL.

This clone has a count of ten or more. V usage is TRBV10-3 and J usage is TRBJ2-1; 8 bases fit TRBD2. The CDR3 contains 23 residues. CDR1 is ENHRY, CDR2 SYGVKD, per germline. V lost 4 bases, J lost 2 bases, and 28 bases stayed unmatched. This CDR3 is CAISVGPRASGRGSGGPYNEQFF. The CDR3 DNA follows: TGTGCCATCAGTGTGGGGCCTAGGGCAAGCGGGAGAGGATCTGGGGGACCCTACAATGAGCAGTTCTTC.

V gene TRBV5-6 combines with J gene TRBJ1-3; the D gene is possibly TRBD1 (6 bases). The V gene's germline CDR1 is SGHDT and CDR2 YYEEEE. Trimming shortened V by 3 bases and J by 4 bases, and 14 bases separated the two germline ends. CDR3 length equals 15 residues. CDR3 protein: CASSSPGQGGNTIYF. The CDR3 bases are TGTGCCAGCAGCTCACCGGGACAAGGGGGAAACACCATATATTTT.

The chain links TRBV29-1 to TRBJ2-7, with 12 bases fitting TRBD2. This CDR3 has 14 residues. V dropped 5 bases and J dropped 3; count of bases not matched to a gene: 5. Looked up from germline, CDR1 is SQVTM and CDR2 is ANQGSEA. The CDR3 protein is CSVRLAGVRYEQYF. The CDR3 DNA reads TGCAGCGTTCGACTAGCGGGAGTTCGCTACGAGCAGTACTTC.